The 8 T cell receptor beta chains given below trace back to one sample, sequenced in a study of T cells in Graves' hyperthyroidism and ophthalmopathy (dated by TCRdb to the late 2010s). Libraries were constructed by multiplex PCR. Sequencing used an Illumina HiSeq 2000. The TCR beta CDR3 regions were amplified from the RNA transcripts. For the first round of RT-PCR on the TCR CDR3, the HTBI primer set was used together with the Qiagen OneStep RT-PCR kit. TCRdb's own reprocessing of the public reads used fastp at Q25 and MiXCR and kept productive beta chains. Rows merge per CDR3 protein into single entries with the most common DNA and genes. The sample has under 300,000 distinct CDR3 sequences on record, about 14% of them singletons. Together, the top ten hold around 7.9% of the sample. What was sequenced was blood. The receptors come from a woman aged 25 to 39 with Graves' hyperthyroidism that later progressed to Graves' ophthalmopathy.

This clonotype was seen ten or more times. The chain recombines TRBV11-1 with TRBJ2-2; the D gene is possibly TRBD2 (5 bases). This CDR3 region has 15 residues. Germline V lookup: CDR1 SGHAT, CDR2 FQDESV (reference sequence). The V end lost 1 base, the J end lost 3 bases, and 9 bases lay between the germline ends. The DNA for the CDR3 is TGTGCCAGCAGCTTAGTAGGACTGGACACCGGGGAGCTGTTTTTT. Its translation: CASSLVGLDTGELFF.

This clonotype was recorded at least ten times. The chain couples TRBV20-1 to TRBJ2-7; 11 nucleotides agree with TRBD2. This CDR3 is built from 14 residues. Germline V gene sequence: CDR1 DFQATT, CDR2 SNEGSKA (reference sequence). The J segment lost 4 bases and the V segment lost 0 bases, leaving 2 bases of the junction unmatched. This CDR3 reads CSARDGTSGYEQYF. The CDR3 region has the DNA TGCAGTGCTAGAGATGGGACTAGCGGTTACGAGCAGTACTTC.

Ten or more counts support this clonotype. V is TRBV20-1 and J is TRBJ2-5; 8 nucleotides line up with TRBD2. Per the germline V gene, CDR1 is DFQATT and CDR2 is SNEGSKA (reference sequence). The V gene end was trimmed by 6 bases and the J gene end by 2 bases; junction bases not matched to a gene: 14. The CDR3 sequence is 16 residues long. The DNA of the CDR3 is TGCAGTGCACCACCGTCCCTAGCGGGTAATCAAGAGACCCAGTACTTC. Its translation is CSAPPSLAGNQETQYF.

The chain joins TRBV28 to TRBJ1-5; 7 nucleotides agree with TRBD1. This CDR3 region has 15 residues. J lost 5 bases, V lost 2 bases, and 6 bases had no gene match. Germline values: CDR1 MDHEN, CDR2 SYDVKM. CDR3 amino acids: CASSLRQGQYQPQHF. CDR3 sequence (DNA): TGTGCCAGCAGTTTACGACAGGGCCAATATCAGCCCCAGCATTTT. Combining the CDR3 with reference TRBV28 and TRBJ1-5 gives the whole variable domain DVKVTQSSRYLVKRTGEKVFLECVQDMDHENMFWYRQDPGLGLRLIYFSYDVKMKEKGDIPEGYSVSREKKERFSLILESASTNQTSMYLCASSLRQGQYQPQHFGDGTRLSIL.

With respect to this clonotype: This may stem from a read error, because a much larger clone lies one nucleotide away. The genes are TRBV11-2 and TRBJ2-2; 7 nucleotides agree with TRBD2. The CDR3 extends over 15 amino acids. After removal of 4 bases from V and 0 bases from J, the junction contained 2 bases not matched to a gene. From germline, CDR1 is SGHAT and CDR2 FQNNGV. The CDR3 region is CASSSAGANTGELFF. CDR3 DNA: TGTGCCAGCAGCTCCGCGGGAGCGAACACCGGGGAGCTGTTTTTT.

This clonotype was observed at least ten times. The rearrangement joins TRBV27 to TRBJ2-4, with D hard to call. Per germline, CDR1 MNHEY and CDR2 SMNVEV (reference sequence). Trimming took 5 bases from V and 0 from J, leaving 11 bases between them. The CDR3 has 15 residues. For the CDR3, the DNA is TGTGCCAGCAGTCTCTTAGGGATAGCCAAAAACATTCAGTACTTC. It encodes CASSLLGIAKNIQYF.

This clonotype was detected a few times. This sequence joins TRBV4-2 and TRBJ2-7; D tentatively reads TRBD1 or TRBD2 (5 bases each). Germline V lookup: CDR1 LGHNA, CDR2 YNFKEQ. CDR3 size: 15 residues. V gave up 0 bases and J gave up 2 bases, with 11 bases separating them. CDR3 loop: CASSQEGTDTYEQYF. Written as DNA, the CDR3 is TGTGCCAGCAGCCAAGAGGGGACCGATACCTACGAGCAGTACTTC.

The rearrangement links TRBV2 to TRBJ1-2; TRBD1 is a possible D gene (6 bases). This CDR3 contains 13 residues. Trimming removed 6 bases at V and 6 bases at J, with 14 bases between. Germline V gene data show CDR1 as SNHLY and CDR2 as FYNNEI. DNA of the CDR3: TGTGCCAGCAGGGACAGCGAGAACCATGGCTACACCTTC. Protein: CASRDSENHGYTF. Full variable domain (outside the CDR3, taken from reference TRBV2 and TRBJ1-2): EPEVTQTPSHQVTQMGQEVILRCVPISNHLYFYWYRQILGQKVEFLVSFYNNEISEKSEIFDDQFSVERPDGSNFTLKIRSTKLEDSAMYFCASRDSENHGYTFGSGTRLTVV.